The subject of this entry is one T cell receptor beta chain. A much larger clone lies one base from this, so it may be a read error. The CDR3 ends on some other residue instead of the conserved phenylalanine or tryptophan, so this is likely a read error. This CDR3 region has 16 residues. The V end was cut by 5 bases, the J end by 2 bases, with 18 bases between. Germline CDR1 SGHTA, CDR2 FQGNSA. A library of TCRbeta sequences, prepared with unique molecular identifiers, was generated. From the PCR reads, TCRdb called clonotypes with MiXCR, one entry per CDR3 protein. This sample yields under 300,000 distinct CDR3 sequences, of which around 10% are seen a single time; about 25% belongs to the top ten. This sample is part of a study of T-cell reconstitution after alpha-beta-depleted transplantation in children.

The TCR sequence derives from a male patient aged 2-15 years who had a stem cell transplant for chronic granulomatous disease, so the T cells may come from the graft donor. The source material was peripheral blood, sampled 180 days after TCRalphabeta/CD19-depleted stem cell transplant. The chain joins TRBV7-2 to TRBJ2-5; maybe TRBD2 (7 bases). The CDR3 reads CASSLTRGAPQETQYL. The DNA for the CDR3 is TGTGCCAGCAGCCTCACCCGGGGGGCGCCTCAAGAGACCCAGTACTTG.